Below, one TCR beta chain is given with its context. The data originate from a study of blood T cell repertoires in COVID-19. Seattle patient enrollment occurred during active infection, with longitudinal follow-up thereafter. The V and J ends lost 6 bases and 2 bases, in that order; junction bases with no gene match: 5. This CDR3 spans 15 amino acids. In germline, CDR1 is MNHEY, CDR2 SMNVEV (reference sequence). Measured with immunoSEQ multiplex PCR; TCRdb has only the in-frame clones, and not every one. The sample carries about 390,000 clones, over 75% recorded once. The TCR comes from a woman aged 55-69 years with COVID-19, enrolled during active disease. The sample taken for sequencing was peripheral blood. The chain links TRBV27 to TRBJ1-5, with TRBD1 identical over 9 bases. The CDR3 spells CASSGTGKGNQPQHF. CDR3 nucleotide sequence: TGTGCCAGCAGCGGGACAGGGAAAGGCAATCAGCCCCAGCATTTT.